This TCR beta chain was captured in a study of identical twins. The V and J ends lost 3 bases and 8 bases, in that order; junction bases with no gene match: 25. The CDR3 is 22 amino acids. With template switching, a universal primer site was added, and the cDNA carried unique molecular identifiers. Using its own MiXCR run on the 5' RACE reads, TCRdb lists one record per CDR3 protein. The profile shows about 530,000 distinct CDR3 sequences, about 20% of them singletons. In its sample, this clonotype was seen a few times. Its matching antigen is unknown. The study's findings and limits: Insertions were reduced in abundant cord blood beta clonotypes but not in memory repertoires.

These data were also filed under a second study, of yellow fever vaccine responses in identical twins.

Source material: CD4+ T cells sorted from blood. The chain carries TRBV12-3 or TRBV12-4 and TRBJ2-1; 13 bases are shared with TRBD2. The origin of this receptor is a woman under 30 in good health. The CDR3, as DNA: TGTGCCAGCAGTTTGGAGGGTCGGACTAGCGGGGGTACGCATCGGAATCGGGATGAGCAGTTCTTC. It is translated as CASSLEGRTSGGTHRNRDEQFF.